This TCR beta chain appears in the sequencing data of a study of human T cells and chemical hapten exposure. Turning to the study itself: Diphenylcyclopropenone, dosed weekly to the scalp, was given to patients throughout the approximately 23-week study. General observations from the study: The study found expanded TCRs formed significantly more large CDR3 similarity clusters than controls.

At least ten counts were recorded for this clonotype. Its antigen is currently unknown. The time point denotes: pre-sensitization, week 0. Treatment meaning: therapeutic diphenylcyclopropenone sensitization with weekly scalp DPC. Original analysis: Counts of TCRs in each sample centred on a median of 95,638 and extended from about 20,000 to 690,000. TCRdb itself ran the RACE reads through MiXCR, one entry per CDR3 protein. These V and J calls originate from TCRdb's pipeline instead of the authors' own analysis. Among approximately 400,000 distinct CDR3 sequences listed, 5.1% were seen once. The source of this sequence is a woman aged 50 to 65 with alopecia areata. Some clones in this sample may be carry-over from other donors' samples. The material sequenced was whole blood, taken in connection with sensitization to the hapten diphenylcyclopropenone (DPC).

The CDR3 DNA follows: TGTGCCAGCAGCCCCGAACAGGGAGACAATCAGCCCCAGCATTTT. It yields the protein CASSPEQGDNQPQHF. This chain connects TRBV28 to TRBJ1-5, with D perhaps matching TRBD1 (6 bases). Per the germline V gene, CDR1 is MDHEN and CDR2 is SYDVKM. This CDR3 is built from 15 residues. V shed 6 bases and J shed 3 bases, with 15 bases lying between them.